This T cell receptor (beta chain) appears in the sequencing data of a study of T cells after yellow fever vaccination. TCRdb processed the 5' RACE reads anew with MiXCR; each CDR3 protein has one entry. The data contain 200,000 to 300,000 distinct CDR3 sequences, 5.5% to 8.5% of them singletons. Concerning this clonotype: A junction boundary mismatches the germline segment, possibly from a read error.

CDR1 and CDR2 from the germline V gene are SGHRS and YFSETQ. The CDR3 consists of 14 residues. Sequenced here: CD4+ T cells sorted from PBMCs, sampled on the day of the yellow fever booster vaccination. The V call is TRBV5-1, the J call TRBJ2-5; TRBD2 matches at 9 bases. The receptor was isolated from a man aged 30-40 years who received the YFV17D yellow fever vaccine. The CDR3 region has the DNA TGCACCAGCAGCTTGCTAGCGGGGCAAGAGACCCAGTACTTC. Translation gives CTSSLLAGQETQYF.